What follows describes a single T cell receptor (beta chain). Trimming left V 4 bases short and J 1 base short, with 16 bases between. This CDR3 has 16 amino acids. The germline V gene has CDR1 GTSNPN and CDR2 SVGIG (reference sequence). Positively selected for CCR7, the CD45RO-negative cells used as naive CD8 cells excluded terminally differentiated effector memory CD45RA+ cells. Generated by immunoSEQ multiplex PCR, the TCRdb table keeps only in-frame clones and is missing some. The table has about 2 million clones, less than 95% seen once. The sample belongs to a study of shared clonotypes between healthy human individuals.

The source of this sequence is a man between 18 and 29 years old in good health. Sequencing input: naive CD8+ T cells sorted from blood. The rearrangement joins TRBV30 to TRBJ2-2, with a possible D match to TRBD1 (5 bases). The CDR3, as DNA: TGTGCCTGGACCGACCCGGACATGGGGAACACCGGGGAGCTGTTTTTT. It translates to CAWTDPDMGNTGELFF.